This entry lists 24 T cell receptor beta chains sequenced from one sample in a study of cytomegalovirus exposure and HLA in healthy donors. Amplification used 60 Vbeta primers and 13 Jbeta primers. Data came from immunoSEQ multiplex PCR; TCRdb stores just in-frame clones and leaves some out. Recorded for this sample: fewer than 200,000 clones. Sequencing was done on a sample of PBMCs. All receptors come from a man under 40 in good health and CMV-seronegative.

To note about this clone: The same CDR3 can be traced to other DNA sequences in this sample. V is TRBV5-4 and J is TRBJ1-1, with TRBD1 matching 7 bases. The CDR3 has 14 amino acids. Germline CDR1 SGHNT, CDR2 YYREEE (reference sequence). The V segment lost 3 bases and the J segment 1 base; nucleotides outside the gene matches: 3. The CDR3 DNA reads as TGTGCCAGCAGCTGGACAGGTGGGAACACTGAAGCTTTCTTT. It yields the protein CASSWTGGNTEAFF.

This chain uses TRBV19 with TRBJ1-6, with 9 bases fitting TRBD1. CDR3 size: 16 residues. From germline, CDR1 is LNHDA and CDR2 SQIVND (reference sequence). J gave up 6 bases and V 5 bases, and 8 bases lay outside the gene matches. The CDR3 bases are TGTGCCAGTAGTGGAATACAGGGGGCGTTTAATTCACCCCTCCACTTT. Amino acid sequence: CASSGIQGAFNSPLHF.

The J gene is TRBJ1-2, the V gene TRBV5-6; D may be TRBD1 (5 bases). CDR1 SGHDT and CDR2 YYEEEE come from the germline V gene. The V end lost 2 bases, the J end lost 8 bases, and 28 bases lay between the germline ends. The CDR3 covers 18 residues. CDR3 sequence (DNA): TGTGCCAGCAGCTTTTTGGGCCAGGGCCGCACCGGGAGGAGCGGCTACACCTTC. The encoded protein is CASSFLGQGRTGRSGYTF.

The chain joins TRBV27 to TRBJ2-1; TRBD1 aligns across 12 bases. V gave up 8 bases and J gave up 8 bases; unmatched junction bases: 13. This CDR3 spans 16 amino acids. From germline, CDR1 is MNHEY and CDR2 SMNVEV (reference sequence). CDR3 sequence reads: CASYSIPGQGAYEQFF. The CDR3 DNA follows: TGTGCCAGCTATTCCATACCGGGACAGGGGGCATATGAGCAGTTCTTC.

The chain has TRBV5-8 and TRBJ1-2; D gene ambiguous. The CDR3 length is 16 residues. CDR1 and CDR2 (germline): SGHTS, YDEGEE. Trimming pared 1 base from V and 0 bases from J, leaving 13 bases between. CDR3: CASSLFAALTNYGYTF. The CDR3 DNA follows: TGTGCCAGCAGCTTGTTTGCGGCTCTAACTAACTATGGCTACACCTTC.

Here the CDR3 reads CASSPYPRQGVYTGELFF. Here the CDR3 DNA reads TGTGCCAGCAGCCCCTATCCTAGACAGGGGGTTTATACCGGGGAGCTGTTTTTT. V is TRBV5-5 and J is TRBJ2-2; 9 bases align to TRBD1. The J segment lost 5 bases and the V segment lost 4 bases, leaving 15 bases of the junction unmatched. There are 18 residues in the CDR3. Per germline, CDR1 SGHKS and CDR2 YYEKEE (reference sequence). Based on the CDR3 plus reference TRBV5-5 and TRBJ2-2, the full variable domain is DAGVTQSPTHLIKTRGQQVTLRCSPISGHKSVSWYQQVLGQGPQFIFQYYEKEERGRGNFPDRFSARQFPNYSSELNVNALLLGDSALYLCASSPYPRQGVYTGELFFGEGSRLTVL.

The rearrangement joins TRBV7-2 to TRBJ1-2, with 10 bases that match TRBD1. Germline V gene data show CDR1 as SGHTA and CDR2 as FQGNSA. This CDR3 has 17 amino acids. The V segment lost 4 bases and the J segment 6 bases; nucleotides outside the gene matches: 14. The CDR3 loop is CASSSAGYGTGADGYTF. CDR3 sequence (DNA): TGTGCCAGCAGCTCGGCCGGATACGGGACAGGGGCGGATGGCTACACCTTC.

The chain employs TRBV4-1 and TRBJ2-5; D uncertain. V was cut by 4 bases and J by 3 bases, with 12 bases left in between. The CDR3 contains 14 residues. CDR1 MGHRA and CDR2 YSYEKL come from the germline V gene. The CDR3 spells CASSRSPGKETQYF. CDR3 sequence (DNA): TGCGCCAGCAGCCGGTCCCCAGGAAAAGAGACCCAGTACTTC.

The chain joins TRBV18 to TRBJ2-3; D uncertain. In germline, CDR1 is KGHSH, CDR2 LQKENI. With 3 bases removed from V and 4 bases from J, the gap between germline ends came to 5 bases. CDR3 length: 12 residues. The CDR3 region has the DNA TGTGCCAGCTCACCTCTACCAGATACGCAGTATTTT. This codes for CASSPLPDTQYF. Complete variable domain (other parts from reference TRBV18 and TRBJ2-3): NAGVMQNPRHLVRRRGQEARLRCSPMKGHSHVYWYRQLPEEGLKFMVYLQKENIIDESGMPKERFSAEFPKEGPSILRIQQVVRGDSAAYFCASSPLPDTQYFGPGTRLTVL.

The V call is TRBV14, the J call TRBJ1-2, with a possible D match to TRBD1 (5 bases). The germline V gene has CDR1 SGHDN and CDR2 FVKESK. The germline V and J ends were trimmed by 2 bases and 4 bases, with 14 bases remaining between them. The CDR3 sequence is 15 residues long. This chain's CDR3 is CASSQSRDSAYGYTF. DNA for the CDR3: TGTGCCAGCAGCCAAAGCAGGGATTCGGCCTATGGCTACACCTTC.

V usage is TRBV2 and J usage is TRBJ2-7; D call uncertain. CDR1 is SNHLY, CDR2 FYNNEI, per germline. With 3 bases removed from V and 5 bases from J, the gap between germline ends came to 14 bases. The CDR3 totals 14 residues. This CDR3 is CASSDPVMPNEQYF. In nucleotides, the CDR3 is TGTGCCAGCAGTGACCCGGTTATGCCCAACGAGCAGTACTTC.

This sequence joins TRBV10-3 and TRBJ2-7; 8 bases fit TRBD1. The germline V gene encodes CDR1 ENHRY and CDR2 SYGVKD. The CDR3 contains 14 residues. Trimming took 4 bases from V and 3 from J; bases not matched to a gene: 5. DNA of the CDR3: TGTGCCATCAGTGGAGAGACAGGGGACTACGAGCAGTACTTC. The encoded protein is CAISGETGDYEQYF.

The chain carries TRBV5-5 and TRBJ1-1; D unresolved. CDR3 length: 13 residues. Germline loops: CDR1 SGHKS, CDR2 YYEKEE (reference sequence). V gave up 0 bases and J gave up 9 bases, with 12 bases separating them. Here the CDR3 reads CASSLEARQKAFF. The CDR3 nucleotides read TGTGCCAGCAGCTTGGAAGCCCGTCAAAAAGCTTTCTTT.

The chain recombines TRBV9 with TRBJ2-5, with TRBD1 matching over 7 bases. With 3 bases clipped from V and 5 bases from J, the junction kept 4 bases outside the gene matches. The CDR3 loop spans 13 amino acids. Germline V CDR1 and CDR2: SGDLS, YYNGEE. The CDR3: CASSGPRGETQYF. The CDR3 DNA sequence: TGTGCCAGCAGCGGCCCCAGGGGGGAGACCCAGTACTTC.

For the CDR3, the DNA is TGTGCCAGCAGCACTCAGGGGGAGACGGAAAAACTGTTTTTT. As protein: CASSTQGETEKLFF. This chain uses TRBV11-3 with TRBJ1-4; 7 nucleotides agree with TRBD1. Trimming cost V 5 bases and J 8 bases; bases outside gene matches: 8. Germline CDR1 reads SGHNT; CDR2 reads YENEEA. The CDR3 is 14 amino acids.

The rearrangement joins TRBV5-4 to TRBJ2-7; no clear D gene. Germline V gives CDR1 SGHNT, CDR2 YYREEE (reference sequence). The CDR3 is 13 amino acids. Deletions cut 2 bases from V and 0 bases from J, with 6 bases between. This chain's CDR3 is CASSFPVSYEQYF. In nucleotides, the CDR3 is TGTGCCAGCAGCTTCCCAGTCTCCTACGAGCAGTACTTC. The variable domain in full, completed from reference TRBV5-4 and TRBJ2-7, reads ETGVTQSPTHLIKTRGQQVTLRCSSQSGHNTVSWYQQALGQGPQFIFQYYREEENGRGNFPPRFSGLQFPNYSSELNVNALELDDSALYLCASSFPVSYEQYFGPGTRLTVT.

CDR3 in DNA: TGTGCCAGCAGCCTTGACAGGAACACCGGGGAGCTGTTTTTT. Residues: CASSLDRNTGELFF. The chain links TRBV7-7 to TRBJ2-2; D might be TRBD1 (5 bases). Germline CDR1 reads SSHAT; CDR2 reads FNYEAQ (reference sequence). V was trimmed by 5 bases and J by 1 base, leaving 8 bases between them. CDR3 length equals 14 residues.

The CDR3 is CASSTRTSGTDTQYF. The CDR3 DNA is TGTGCCAGTAGTACCCGGACTAGCGGCACAGATACGCAGTATTTT. The chain carries TRBV19 and TRBJ2-3, with 9 bases that match TRBD2. J was trimmed by 1 base and V by 4 bases; bases with no gene match: 3. The CDR3 has 15 residues. The germline gives CDR1 LNHDA, CDR2 SQIVND (reference sequence).

The chain employs TRBV6-1 and TRBJ2-7, with D tentatively TRBD2 (6 bases). CDR1 is MNHNS and CDR2 is SASEGT in the germline V gene. CDR3 size: 14 residues. V was pared by 8 bases and J by 3 bases, with 17 bases between. The CDR3 reads CASRFGGSLYEQYF. CDR3 coding DNA: TGTGCCAGCCGCTTTGGAGGGTCCCTCTACGAGCAGTACTTC.

This chain joins TRBV28 and TRBJ2-7; TRBD1 aligns across 8 bases. CDR1 is MDHEN and CDR2 is SYDVKM in the germline V gene. Losses at the gene ends were 7 bases for V and 4 bases for J; bases not matched to a gene: 12. This CDR3 is 15 amino acids long. In nucleotides, the CDR3 is TGTGCCAGCAACCCCGACAGGGGAGTGGGGTACGAGCAGTACTTC. Amino acid sequence: CASNPDRGVGYEQYF.

As concerns this clone: Germline is not matched at one junction end, which may reflect a read error. J is TRBJ1-3 and V is TRBV10-2; TRBD1 matches at 9 bases. CDR1 WSHSY and CDR2 SAAADI come from the germline V gene. The CDR3 runs 14 residues. CDR3 sequence (DNA): TGCGCCAGCAGGGGACAGGGCTCTGGAAACATCATATATTTT. This sequence encodes CASRGQGSGNIIYF.

The chain has TRBV18 and TRBJ1-1; 8 bases fit TRBD1. This CDR3 is built from 17 residues. The ends lost 3 bases at V and 5 bases at J; junction bases unmatched: 14. Germline CDR1 reads KGHSH; CDR2 reads LQKENI. The chain's CDR3 is CASSPPGTGYGGTEAFF. The CDR3 nucleotides read TGTGCCAGCTCACCGCCCGGGACAGGATACGGTGGGACTGAAGCTTTCTTT.

The J gene is TRBJ2-7, the V gene TRBV28, with 10 bases matching TRBD2. The length of the CDR3 is 17 residues. Trimming took 1 base from V and 4 from J; bases not matched to a gene: 10. Per the germline V gene, CDR1 is MDHEN and CDR2 is SYDVKM. This chain's CDR3 is CASSLSVGASGSYEQYF. The CDR3 DNA reads TGTGCCAGCAGTTTATCCGTAGGGGCTAGCGGGAGTTACGAGCAGTACTTC.

The genes are TRBV19 and TRBJ2-3, with 11 bases that match TRBD2. This CDR3 has 14 amino acids. Per germline, CDR1 LNHDA and CDR2 SQIVND (reference sequence). J lost 2 bases, V lost 6 bases, and 1 base had no gene match. The CDR3 spells CASRGLAATDTQYF. CDR3 DNA: TGTGCCAGTAGGGGACTAGCGGCCACAGATACGCAGTATTTT.